These 14 T cell receptor beta chains came from one sample sequenced in a study of naive and memory T cell subsets. Both TRBC1 and TRBC2 were covered by a beta constant-region primer of two equimolar oligonucleotides. Ligated cDNA was amplified by four rounds of PCR with nested alpha and beta constant-region primers and SP2. Using its own MiXCR run on the UMI-ligation and nested PCR reads, TCRdb lists one record per CDR3 protein. The table lists 17,000 or so distinct CDR3 sequences, roughly 8.4% of them singletons, with around 23% in the top ten. What was sequenced was central memory CD8+ T cells from blood. These receptors all come from a human donor in good health.

V gene TRBV20-1 combines with J gene TRBJ2-1; 9 bases agree with TRBD2. The V and J ends lost 3 bases and 10 bases, in that order; junction bases with no gene match: 10. The V gene's germline CDR1 is DFQATT and CDR2 SNEGSKA (reference sequence). The CDR3 sequence is 14 residues long. CDR3 amino acids: CSASGLAGYEEQFF. The CDR3 nucleotides are TGCAGTGCTAGCGGGCTAGCGGGGTATGAGGAGCAGTTCTTC.

Ten or more counts support this clonotype. The V call is TRBV29-1, the J call TRBJ1-2; 7 nucleotides match TRBD1. V lost 8 bases, J lost 8 bases, and 17 bases stayed unmatched. CDR3 length: 14 residues. The germline CDR1 and CDR2 sequences are SQVTM and ANQGSEA. The DNA of the CDR3 is TGCAGCATCGTCCGGGACAGAGGATCCCGCGGCTACACCTTC. Translation: CSIVRDRGSRGYTF.

This clonotype showed up many times. The chain uses TRBV30 and TRBJ1-6; a weak D match, TRBD1 (5 bases). Germline values: CDR1 GTSNPN, CDR2 SVGIG (reference sequence). V gave up 4 bases and J gave up 9 bases, with 19 bases separating them. The CDR3 loop spans 15 amino acids. The CDR3 sequence is CAWTQKVDGGSPLHF. The CDR3 DNA sequence: TGTGCCTGGACCCAAAAGGTTGACGGGGGTTCACCCCTCCACTTT.

This clonotype was found a few times. The chain's CDR3 is CASNLKREDTEAFF. The CDR3, as DNA: TGTGCCAGCAACCTAAAGAGGGAGGACACTGAAGCTTTCTTT. The gene calls are TRBV12-3 or TRBV12-4 and TRBJ1-1; D not resolved. V was clipped by 7 bases and J by 3 bases, with 15 bases between them. The CDR3 spans 14 residues.

In this sample, this clonotype turned up many times. The rearrangement uses TRBV6-2 or TRBV6-3 and TRBJ2-5, with D unresolved. The V gene lost 6 bases and the J gene lost 0 bases, with 14 bases spanning the gap. The CDR3 is made up of 15 amino acids. CDR1 and CDR2 (germline): MNHEY, SVGEGT. The CDR3, as DNA: TGTGCCAGCAGAGAGATACAGATGTACCAAGAGACCCAGTACTTC. This gives the protein CASREIQMYQETQYF.

This clonotype was counted many times. The rearrangement joins TRBV6-4 to TRBJ2-3, with TRBD2 identical over 8 bases. This CDR3 contains 14 residues. Unmatched junction bases numbered 3, after V lost 5 bases and J lost 2 bases. CDR1 and CDR2 (germline): MRHNA, SNTAGT. CDR3 amino acids: CASSTSGNTDTQYF. CDR3 coding DNA: TGTGCCAGCAGTACTAGCGGCAACACAGATACGCAGTATTTT.

The J gene is TRBJ2-1, the V gene TRBV24-1, with a weak D call TRBD2 (6 bases). Trimming took off 12 bases at V and 10 bases at J, with 21 bases between the two ends. Germline V lookup: CDR1 KGHDR, CDR2 SFDVKD. The CDR3 is 13 residues long. The CDR3 here is CAAAGPSSWEQFF. The CDR3 DNA is TGTGCCGCCGCGGGGCCTTCTAGTTGGGAGCAGTTCTTC.

This clonotype was recorded many times. The CDR3 sequence: CASSRTEPTEAFF. The CDR3 nucleotides are TGTGCCAGCTCCCGGACAGAACCGACTGAAGCTTTCTTT. This chain joins TRBV28 and TRBJ1-1, with D maybe TRBD1 (6 bases). The V gene's germline CDR1 is MDHEN and CDR2 SYDVKM. CDR3 length equals 13 residues. Between the trimmed V and J ends, which lost 8 bases and 5 bases, there was a span of 15 bases.

This clonotype has ten or more counts. The rearrangement joins TRBV7-8 to TRBJ2-7, with 13 bases identical to TRBD2. Germline-derived CDR1 and CDR2 are SGHVS and FQNEAQ. The V and J ends lost 4 bases and 0 bases, in that order; junction bases with no gene match: 6. This CDR3 has 17 amino acids. The CDR3 DNA is TGTGCCAGCAGCTATGGGACTAGCGGGGTACTCTCCTACGAGCAGTACTTC. Its translation is CASSYGTSGVLSYEQYF.

This CDR3 is CASSMDRVFTGELFF. As DNA, the CDR3 is TGTGCCAGCAGCATGGACAGGGTTTTCACCGGGGAGCTGTTTTTT. V and J are TRBV7-8 and TRBJ2-2; 8 bases line up with TRBD1. This CDR3 region has 15 residues. Germline CDR1 is SGHVS and CDR2 is FQNEAQ. V lost 5 bases, J lost 4 bases, and 6 bases stayed unmatched.

The chain carries TRBV28 and TRBJ1-1; the D gene is possibly TRBD1 (5 bases). The CDR3 runs 18 residues. Germline-derived CDR1 and CDR2 are MDHEN and SYDVKM. Trimming stripped 7 bases from V and 1 base from J, with 25 bases between. The CDR3 loop is CASTSFPVRGGGNTEAFF. The CDR3 DNA follows: TGTGCCAGCACCTCCTTTCCGGTCCGGGGGGGGGGGAACACTGAAGCTTTCTTT.

This clonotype was picked up a small number of times. The chain carries TRBV6-1 and TRBJ2-7, with 7 bases matching TRBD2. The V and J ends lost 5 bases and 3 bases, in that order; junction bases with no gene match: 10. CDR3 length: 15 residues. Germline-derived CDR1 and CDR2 are MNHNS and SASEGT. The CDR3 is CASSPSRDYLYEQYF. CDR3 sequence (DNA): TGTGCCAGCAGTCCCAGCCGGGACTACCTCTACGAGCAGTACTTC.

This clonotype was detected ten times or more. The chain carries TRBV27 and TRBJ2-3; D not certain. Trimming pared 3 bases from V and 0 bases from J, leaving 4 bases between. Germline CDR1 MNHEY, CDR2 SMNVEV (reference sequence). CDR3 length: 13 amino acids. CDR3 nucleotide sequence: TGTGCCAGCAGTTTTTCTAGCACAGATACGCAGTATTTT. Its protein product is CASSFSSTDTQYF.

This sequence joins TRBV6-2 or TRBV6-3 and TRBJ2-6; D ambiguous. The ends were cut back, 5 bases at V and 4 bases at J, with 9 bases in the middle. CDR1 and CDR2 (germline): MNHEY, SVGEGT. The CDR3 totals 14 residues. The CDR3 DNA follows: TGTGCCAGCAGTACATCCCTCGGGGCCAACGTCCTGACTTTC. As protein: CASSTSLGANVLTF.